This TCR beta chain was identified in a study of cytomegalovirus exposure and HLA in healthy donors. Overall study results and limits: Per published reports, the classifier diagnosed cytomegalovirus status with high specificity and sensitivity. Later genetic work tied a missense DCLRE1C variant to beta-chain V and J trimming. In an earlier analysis, about 87% or about 30%: the productive usage of most TCR beta V segments. One cluster of highly shared sequence variants probably arose as a sequencing artifact.

Researchers ran the PCR with 60 Vbeta and 13 Jbeta primers. The repertoire was sequenced with immunoSEQ multiplex PCR; TCRdb's copy has only in-frame clones and lacks some. In the table there are roughly 200,000 clones, 70% to 90% of which are singletons. V shed 0 bases and J shed 0 bases, with 12 bases lying between them. From germline, CDR1 is SGHTA and CDR2 FQGTGA. This CDR3 is built from 17 residues. A word on this clone: Its target is not known.

The sequenced sample consisted of PBMCs. The V and J genes are TRBV7-3 and TRBJ1-5; TRBD1 might be the D (6 bases). The sequence was collected from a woman aged 50 to 60 in good health and CMV-seronegative. The CDR3 loop is CASSLTTRTDSNQPQHF. As DNA, the CDR3 is TGTGCCAGCAGCTTAACGACACGGACAGATAGCAATCAGCCCCAGCATTTT.